This record concerns one T cell receptor beta chain sequence. The data belong to a study of blood T cell repertoires in COVID-19. This table comes from immunoSEQ multiplex PCR, and its TCRdb copy is limited to in-frame clones, with some not included. The table records about 220,000 clones, almost 90% of them present only once. The material sequenced was PBMCs or T cells enriched from blood (not recorded which). The TCR was taken from a woman aged 50 to 65 with acute COVID-19.

CDR3 sequence reads: CASSVEWVGLAWNEQFF. CDR3 bases: TGTGCCAGCAGTGTCGAGTGGGTTGGACTAGCGTGGAATGAGCAGTTCTTC. The chain uses TRBV6-1 and TRBJ2-1; 9 bases map to TRBD2. With V trimmed by 4 bases and J by 7 bases, 14 bases remained unmatched. The CDR3 totals 17 residues. From germline, CDR1 is MNHNS and CDR2 SASEGT.